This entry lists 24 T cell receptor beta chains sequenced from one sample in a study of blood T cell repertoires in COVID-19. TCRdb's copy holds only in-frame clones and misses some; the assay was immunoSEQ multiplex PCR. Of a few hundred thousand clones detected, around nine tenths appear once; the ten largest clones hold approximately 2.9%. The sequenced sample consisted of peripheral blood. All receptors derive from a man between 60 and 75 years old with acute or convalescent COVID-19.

The CDR3 bases are TGTGCCAGCTCACCAAGGGGGCCGGTGGACGAGCAGTACTTC. It yields the protein CASSPRGPVDEQYF. The V call is TRBV18, the J call TRBJ2-7, with TRBD1 identical over 7 bases. Germline V gene sequence: CDR1 KGHSH, CDR2 LQKENI. CDR3 length equals 14 residues. With 2 bases clipped from V and 5 bases from J, the junction kept 6 bases outside the gene matches.

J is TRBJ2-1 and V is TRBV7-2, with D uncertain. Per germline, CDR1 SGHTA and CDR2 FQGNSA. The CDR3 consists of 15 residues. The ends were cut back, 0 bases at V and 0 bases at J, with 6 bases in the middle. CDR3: CASSLALGSYNEQFF. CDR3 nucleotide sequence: TGTGCCAGCAGCTTAGCGCTAGGCTCCTACAATGAGCAGTTCTTC.

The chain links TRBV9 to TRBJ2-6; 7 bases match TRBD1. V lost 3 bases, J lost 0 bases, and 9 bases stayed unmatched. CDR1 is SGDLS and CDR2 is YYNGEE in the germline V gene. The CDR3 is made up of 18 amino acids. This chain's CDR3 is CASSADRVSHSGANVLTF. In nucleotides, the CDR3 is TGTGCCAGCAGCGCAGACAGGGTAAGCCACTCTGGGGCCAACGTCCTGACTTTC.

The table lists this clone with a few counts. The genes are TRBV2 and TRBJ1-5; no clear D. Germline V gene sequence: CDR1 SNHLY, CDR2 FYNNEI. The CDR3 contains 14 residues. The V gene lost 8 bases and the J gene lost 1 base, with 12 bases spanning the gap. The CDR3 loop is CASLLTSSNQPQHF. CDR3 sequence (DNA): TGTGCCAGCTTGTTGACATCGAGCAATCAGCCCCAGCATTTT.

The CDR3 loop is CASSEALHRGGYGYTF. CDR3 sequence (DNA): TGTGCCAGCAGTGAAGCGCTTCACAGGGGTGGATATGGCTACACCTTC. V usage is TRBV2 and J usage is TRBJ1-2, with 7 positions matching TRBD1. CDR1 is SNHLY, CDR2 FYNNEI, per germline. The CDR3 loop spans 16 amino acids. The junction had 9 bases not matched to a gene; V was cut back by 0 bases and J by 5 bases. The full variable domain, with the rest looked up from reference TRBV2 and TRBJ1-2, is EPEVTQTPSHQVTQMGQEVILRCVPISNHLYFYWYRQILGQKVEFLVSFYNNEISEKSEIFDDQFSVERPDGSNFTLKIRSTKLEDSAMYFCASSEALHRGGYGYTFGSGTRLTVV.

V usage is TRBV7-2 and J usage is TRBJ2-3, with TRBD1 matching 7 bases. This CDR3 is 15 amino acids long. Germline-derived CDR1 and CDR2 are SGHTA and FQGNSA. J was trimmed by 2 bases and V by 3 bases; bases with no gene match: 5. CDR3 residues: CASSFDRAATDTQYF. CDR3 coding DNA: TGTGCCAGCAGCTTTGACAGGGCCGCCACAGATACGCAGTATTTT.

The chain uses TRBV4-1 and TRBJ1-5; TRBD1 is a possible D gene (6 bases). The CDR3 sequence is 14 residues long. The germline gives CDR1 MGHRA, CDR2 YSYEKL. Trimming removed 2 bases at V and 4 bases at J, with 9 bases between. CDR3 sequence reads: CASSQRQENQPQHF. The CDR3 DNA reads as TGCGCCAGCAGCCAACGACAGGAAAATCAGCCCCAGCATTTT.

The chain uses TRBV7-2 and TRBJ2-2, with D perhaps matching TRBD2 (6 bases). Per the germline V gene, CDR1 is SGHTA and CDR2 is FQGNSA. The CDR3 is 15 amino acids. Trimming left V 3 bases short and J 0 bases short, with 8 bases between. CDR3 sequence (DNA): TGTGCCAGCAGCTTCCGCGGGACGAACACCGGGGAGCTGTTTTTT. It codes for CASSFRGTNTGELFF.

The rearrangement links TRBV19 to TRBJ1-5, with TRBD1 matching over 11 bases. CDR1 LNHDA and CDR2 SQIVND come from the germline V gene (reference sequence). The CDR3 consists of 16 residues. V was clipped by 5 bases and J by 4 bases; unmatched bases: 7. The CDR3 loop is CASSVTGQGVNQPQHF. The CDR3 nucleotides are TGTGCCAGTAGTGTTACGGGACAGGGGGTGAATCAGCCCCAGCATTTT.

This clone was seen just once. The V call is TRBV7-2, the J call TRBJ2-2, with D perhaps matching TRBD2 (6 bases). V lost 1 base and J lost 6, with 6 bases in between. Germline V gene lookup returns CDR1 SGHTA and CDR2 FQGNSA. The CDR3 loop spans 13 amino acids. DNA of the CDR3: TGTGCCAGCAGCTTAGGGGGGGCCGGGGAGCTGTTTTTT. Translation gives CASSLGGAGELFF.

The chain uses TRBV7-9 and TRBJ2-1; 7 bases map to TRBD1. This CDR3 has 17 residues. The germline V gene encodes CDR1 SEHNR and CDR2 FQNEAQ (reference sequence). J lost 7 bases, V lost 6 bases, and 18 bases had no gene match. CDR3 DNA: TGTGCCAGCAGGTCCCCTGGGACAGCTAAGACGAGGAATGAGCAGTTCTTC. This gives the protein CASRSPGTAKTRNEQFF. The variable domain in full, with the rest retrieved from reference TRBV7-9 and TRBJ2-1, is DTGVSQNPRHKITKRGQNVTFRCDPISEHNRLYWYRQTLGQGPEFLTYFQNEAQLEKSRLLSDRFSAERPKGSFSTLEIQRTEQGDSAMYLCASRSPGTAKTRNEQFFGPGTRLTVL.

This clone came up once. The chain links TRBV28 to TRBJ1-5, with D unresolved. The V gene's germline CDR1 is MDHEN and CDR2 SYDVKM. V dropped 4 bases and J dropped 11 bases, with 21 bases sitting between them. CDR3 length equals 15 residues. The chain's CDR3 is CASSSVTGSRRSQHF. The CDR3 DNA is TGTGCCAGCAGTTCCGTAACGGGATCCCGAAGGTCCCAGCATTTT.

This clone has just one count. The CDR3 region is CASSLDTGSVLTDTQYF. The CDR3 DNA is TGTGCCAGCAGCTTAGATACGGGATCCGTACTCACAGATACGCAGTATTTT. V and J are TRBV11-3 and TRBJ2-3, with D possibly matching TRBD2 (5 bases). Germline V gene lookup returns CDR1 SGHNT and CDR2 YENEEA. The V end was cut by 0 bases, the J end by 2 bases, with 15 bases between. This CDR3 is built from 17 residues.

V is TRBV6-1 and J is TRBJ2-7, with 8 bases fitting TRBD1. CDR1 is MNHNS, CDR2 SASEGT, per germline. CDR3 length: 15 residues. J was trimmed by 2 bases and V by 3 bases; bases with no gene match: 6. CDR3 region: CASSDRTGPPYEQYF. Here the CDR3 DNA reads TGTGCCAGCAGTGACCGGACAGGGCCTCCCTACGAGCAGTACTTC.

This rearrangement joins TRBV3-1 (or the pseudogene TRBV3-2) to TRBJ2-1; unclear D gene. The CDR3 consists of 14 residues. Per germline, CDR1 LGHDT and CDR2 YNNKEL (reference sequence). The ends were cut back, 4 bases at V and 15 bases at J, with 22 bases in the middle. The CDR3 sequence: CASSLRPARIKRFF. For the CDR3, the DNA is TGTGCCAGCAGCCTTCGCCCCGCCAGAATAAAGCGGTTCTTC.

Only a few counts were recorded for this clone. CDR3: CASSPAGSNQPQHF. CDR3 coding DNA: TGTGCCAGCTCACCAGCGGGATCCAATCAGCCCCAGCATTTT. The chain joins TRBV18 to TRBJ1-5, with D unresolved. Germline V gene lookup returns CDR1 KGHSH and CDR2 LQKENI. CDR3 size: 14 residues. Trimming stripped 2 bases from V and 3 bases from J, with 8 bases between.

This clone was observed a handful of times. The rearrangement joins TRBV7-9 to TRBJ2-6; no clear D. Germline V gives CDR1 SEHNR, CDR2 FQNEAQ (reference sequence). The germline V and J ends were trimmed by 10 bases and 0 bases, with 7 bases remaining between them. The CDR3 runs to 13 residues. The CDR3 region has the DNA TGTGCCACCAGGAGCTCTGGGGCCAACGTCCTGACTTTC. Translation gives CATRSSGANVLTF.

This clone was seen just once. The CDR3 bases are TGTGCCAGCAGTTTTGGGGGGAAGACCCAGTACTTC. Protein product: CASSFGGKTQYF. The rearrangement links TRBV12-3 or TRBV12-4 to TRBJ2-5; tentative D call: TRBD2 (6 bases). The CDR3 length is 12 residues. Deletions cut 3 bases from V and 6 bases from J, with 8 bases between.

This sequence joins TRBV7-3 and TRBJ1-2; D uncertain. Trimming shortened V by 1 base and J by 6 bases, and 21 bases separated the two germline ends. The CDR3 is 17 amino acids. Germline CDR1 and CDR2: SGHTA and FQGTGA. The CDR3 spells CASSLNRQVPLVDGYTF. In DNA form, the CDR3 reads TGTGCCAGCAGCTTAAATCGCCAGGTCCCTCTCGTGGATGGCTACACCTTC.

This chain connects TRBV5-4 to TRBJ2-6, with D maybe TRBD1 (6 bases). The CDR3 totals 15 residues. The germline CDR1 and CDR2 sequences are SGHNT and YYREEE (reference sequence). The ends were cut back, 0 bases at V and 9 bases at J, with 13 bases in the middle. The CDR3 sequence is CASSLGQVRVNVLTF. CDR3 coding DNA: TGTGCCAGCAGCTTGGGACAGGTACGGGTCAACGTCCTGACTTTC.

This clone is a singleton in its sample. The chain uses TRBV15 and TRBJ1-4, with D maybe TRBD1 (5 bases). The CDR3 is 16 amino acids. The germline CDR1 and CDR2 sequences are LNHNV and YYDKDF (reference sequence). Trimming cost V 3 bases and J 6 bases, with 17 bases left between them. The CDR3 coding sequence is TGTGCCACCAGCAGCGAGCCGGGGGTATCGTATGAAAAACTGTTTTTT. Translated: CATSSEPGVSYEKLFF.

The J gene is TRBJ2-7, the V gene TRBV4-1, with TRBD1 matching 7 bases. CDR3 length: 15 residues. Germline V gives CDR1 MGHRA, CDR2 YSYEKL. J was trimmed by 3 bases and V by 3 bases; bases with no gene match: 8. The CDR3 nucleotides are TGCGCCAGCAGCCAGCTCCGACAGGGCATCTACGAGCAGTACTTC. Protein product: CASSQLRQGIYEQYF.

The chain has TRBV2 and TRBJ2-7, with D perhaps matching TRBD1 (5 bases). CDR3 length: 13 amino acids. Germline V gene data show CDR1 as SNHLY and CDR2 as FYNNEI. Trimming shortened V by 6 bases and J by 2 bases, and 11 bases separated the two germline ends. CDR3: CASRKDTTYEQYF. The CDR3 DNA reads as TGTGCCAGCAGAAAGGACACCACCTACGAGCAGTACTTC. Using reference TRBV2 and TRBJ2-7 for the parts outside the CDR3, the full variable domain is EPEVTQTPSHQVTQMGQEVILRCVPISNHLYFYWYRQILGQKVEFLVSFYNNEISEKSEIFDDQFSVERPDGSNFTLKIRSTKLEDSAMYFCASRKDTTYEQYFGPGTRLTVT.

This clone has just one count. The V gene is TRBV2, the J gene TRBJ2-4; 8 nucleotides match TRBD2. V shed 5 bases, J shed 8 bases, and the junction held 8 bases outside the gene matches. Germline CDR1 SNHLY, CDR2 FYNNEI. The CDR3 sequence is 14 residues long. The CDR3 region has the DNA TGTGCCAGCAGTACAAGTGGGCGGGGGGACATTCAGTACTTC. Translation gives CASSTSGRGDIQYF.